The 11 T cell receptor beta chains presented below share a single source sample, sequenced in a study of T cell changes during pregnancy in multiple sclerosis. Method: immunoSEQ multiplex PCR; TCRdb's copy keeps in-frame clones and lacks some. The sample has 60,000 to 65,000 clones, about 90% seen once. The source material was peripheral blood, sampled in the second trimester of pregnancy. These TCRs come from a female donor in good health, enrolled as a control in a pregnancy study.

This clone was picked up a small number of times. The CDR3 coding sequence is TGTGCCAGCAGCTACGGGAGTGAGAACACTGAAGCTTTCTTT. Translated, it gives CASSYGSENTEAFF. The chain links TRBV7-9 to TRBJ1-1, with D unclear. The CDR3 length is 14 residues. Trimming pared 4 bases from V and 1 base from J, leaving 10 bases between. Germline CDR1 SEHNR, CDR2 FQNEAQ (reference sequence). Combining the CDR3 with reference TRBV7-9 and TRBJ1-1 gives the whole variable domain DTGVSQNPRHKITKRGQNVTFRCDPISEHNRLYWYRQTLGQGPEFLTYFQNEAQLEKSRLLSDRFSAERPKGSFSTLEIQRTEQGDSAMYLCASSYGSENTEAFFGQGTRLTVV.

For the CDR3, the DNA is TGTGCCAGCACCGTGGTTAGCTCCTACAATGAGCAGTTCTTC. It encodes CASTVVSSYNEQFF. This chain connects TRBV6-7 to TRBJ2-1; D is unresolved. TRBV6-7 is placed among ORFs of uncertain function. V was clipped by 7 bases and J by 0 bases, with 10 bases between them. The CDR3 consists of 14 residues.

V is TRBV27 and J is TRBJ2-3; no reliable D call. CDR1 and CDR2 (germline): MNHEY, SMNVEV (reference sequence). V lost 8 bases, J lost 4 bases, and 19 bases lay in between. The CDR3 contains 15 residues. CDR3 sequence (DNA): TGTGCCAGCTCCCCTCGACTTCTCGTTCCAGATACGCAGTATTTT. It codes for CASSPRLLVPDTQYF.

The rearrangement uses TRBV18 and TRBJ1-5; D not certain. V lost 4 bases and J lost 7, with 11 bases in between. The germline CDR1 and CDR2 sequences are KGHSH and LQKENI. The CDR3 consists of 13 residues. This chain's CDR3 is CASSLGRSQPQHF. The CDR3 DNA reads TGTGCCAGCTCACTGGGGAGATCCCAGCCCCAGCATTTT.

The genes are TRBV25-1 and TRBJ2-3, with TRBD1 matching over 10 bases. CDR1 and CDR2 (germline): MGHDK, SYGVNS. The junction had 2 bases not matched to a gene; V was cut back by 10 bases and J by 1 base. The length of the CDR3 is 13 residues. CDR3 DNA sequence: TGTGCCACCGGGACAGGGGGCACAGATACGCAGTATTTT. It translates to CATGTGGTDTQYF.

The CDR3 DNA reads TGTGCTAGTGGTTTGGCCCAGGGAACCCACAATGAGCAGTTCTTC. Translating it yields CASGLAQGTHNEQFF. The chain links TRBV12-5 to TRBJ2-1; possibly TRBD1 for D (5 bases). Germline loops: CDR1 LGHNT, CDR2 FRNRAP. The CDR3 runs 15 residues. V was shortened by 1 base and J by 5 bases, with 12 bases between the two germline ends.

The V gene is TRBV14, the J gene TRBJ1-4; no reliable D call. The length of the CDR3 is 12 residues. Trimming stripped 4 bases from V and 12 bases from J, with 12 bases between. Looked up from germline, CDR1 is SGHDN and CDR2 is FVKESK. CDR3 in DNA: TGTGCCAGCAGCCCCCAAGCGAGAGAACTGTTTTTT. This translates into CASSPQARELFF.

The rearrangement links TRBV4-2 to TRBJ2-7; 7 bases map to TRBD2. The length of the CDR3 is 15 residues. Germline V gene data show CDR1 as LGHNA and CDR2 as YNFKEQ. After removal of 1 base from V and 3 bases from J, the junction contained 6 bases not matched to a gene. The CDR3 DNA is TGTGCCAGCAGCCAAGGGGCGACTAGCCGCTACGAGCAGTACTTC. As protein: CASSQGATSRYEQYF.

The chain employs TRBV10-3 and TRBJ2-1; TRBD2 matches at 7 bases. The CDR3 covers 16 residues. CDR1 ENHRY and CDR2 SYGVKD come from the germline V gene. V was pared by 4 bases and J by 4 bases, with 10 bases of the junction left unmatched. The CDR3 spells CAISVGDGRSYNEQFF. The CDR3 nucleotides are TGTGCCATCAGTGTGGGGGACGGGAGGTCATACAATGAGCAGTTCTTC.

In this sample, this clone turned up a few times. This chain joins TRBV6-4 and TRBJ2-7; TRBD2 matches 10 bases. Germline V gene sequence: CDR1 MRHNA, CDR2 SNTAGT. The CDR3 runs to 15 residues. Unmatched junction bases numbered 5, after V lost 4 bases and J lost 2 bases. In nucleotides, the CDR3 is TGTGCCAGCAGTGCCACTAGCGGGGCACCCTACGAGCAGTACTTC. Its protein product is CASSATSGAPYEQYF.

The V gene is TRBV5-1, the J gene TRBJ1-1, with a weak D call TRBD1 (5 bases). Germline V gives CDR1 SGHRS, CDR2 YFSETQ. V lost 2 bases and J 0 bases, leaving 11 bases between the germline ends. CDR3 length: 15 residues. CDR3 bases: TGCGCCAGCAGCTTCGCGGACACCCTGAACACTGAAGCTTTCTTT. Protein product: CASSFADTLNTEAFF.